This TCR beta chain originates from a study of CD8 T cells in Susac syndrome. cDNA came from roughly 0.53 to 1 ug RNA primed by random hexamers. TCRdb used MiXCR to reprocess the immunoSEQ multiplex PCR reads, holding one entry per CDR3 protein. The sample comprises 50,000 or so distinct CDR3 sequences, 93% of which are singletons, and roughly 0.5% rests with the top ten. V was trimmed by 3 bases and J by 7 bases, leaving 22 bases between them. The CDR3 totals 17 residues. CDR1 and CDR2 from the germline V gene are LNHNV and YYDKDF (reference sequence). Isolation of CD8+ and CD4+ T cells was performed negatively, whereas enrichment of TEMRA cells was done by FACS.

The TCR was taken from a human donor with multiple sclerosis. J is TRBJ2-1 and V is TRBV15, with a tentative D call TRBD2 (6 bases). What was sequenced was CD8+ T cells from PBMCs. Here the CDR3 DNA reads TGTGCCACCAGCAGGACCAAAGGGCGGGGAGAGAGGAATGAGCAGTTCTTC. This translates into CATSRTKGRGERNEQFF.